A single sample is the source of the 19 T cell receptor beta chains below, sequenced in a study of blood T cell repertoires in COVID-19. Assay: immunoSEQ multiplex PCR; the TCRdb copy retains only in-frame clones and omits some. Seen here are 130,000 to 150,000 clones, about four fifths observed once, and the top ten hold 5%. What was sequenced was peripheral blood. Receptor source: a woman aged 65 to 85 with COVID-19, enrolled during active disease.

DNA of the CDR3: TGTGCCAGCAGCCAGGATGCCGGGACAGGCTGGTACGAGCAGTACTTC. This translates into CASSQDAGTGWYEQYF. The chain couples TRBV4-2 to TRBJ2-7, with 8 bases fitting TRBD1. J gave up 4 bases and V 3 bases, and 11 bases lay outside the gene matches. Looked up from germline, CDR1 is LGHNA and CDR2 is YNFKEQ. This CDR3 is 16 amino acids long.

The chain is built from TRBV7-2 and TRBJ1-4; perhaps TRBD1 as D (6 bases). The CDR3 runs to 16 residues. CDR1 and CDR2 from the germline V gene are SGHTA and FQGNSA. V was pared by 3 bases and J by 1 base, with 12 bases between. The CDR3 DNA sequence: TGTGCCAGCAGCTTTAGTTGGGGACAAACTAATGAAAAACTGTTTTTT. Its translation is CASSFSWGQTNEKLFF.

V usage is TRBV19 and J usage is TRBJ2-1, with 8 bases fitting TRBD1. J lost 1 base, V lost 7 bases, and 6 bases had no gene match. CDR1 is LNHDA, CDR2 SQIVND, per germline (reference sequence). This CDR3 comprises 15 residues. The CDR3 sequence: CASTPDRASYNEQFF. CDR3 in DNA: TGTGCCAGTACCCCGGACAGGGCTTCCTACAATGAGCAGTTCTTC. Based on the CDR3 plus reference TRBV19 and TRBJ2-1, the full variable domain is DGGITQSPKYLFRKEGQNVTLSCEQNLNHDAMYWYRQDPGQGLRLIYYSQIVNDFQKGDIAEGYSVSREKKESFPLTVTSAQKNPTAFYLCASTPDRASYNEQFFGPGTRLTVL.

The table lists this clone with a few counts. The chain links TRBV5-1 to TRBJ1-2, with 9 bases identical to TRBD1. Germline V gives CDR1 SGHRS, CDR2 YFSETQ. The CDR3 totals 16 residues. Losses at the gene ends were 3 bases for V and 3 bases for J; bases not matched to a gene: 9. For the CDR3, the DNA is TGCGCCAGCAGCTCGGGACAGGGCCTGAGGGACTATGGCTACACCTTC. Its protein product is CASSSGQGLRDYGYTF.

This clone was found once. CDR3 region: CASSTTGYYEQYF. The DNA of the CDR3 is TGTGCCAGTAGTACGACAGGGTACTACGAGCAGTACTTC. The V call is TRBV19, the J call TRBJ2-7; 7 nucleotides line up with TRBD1. Germline values: CDR1 LNHDA, CDR2 SQIVND (reference sequence). V lost 4 bases, J lost 3 bases, and 3 bases stayed unmatched. The CDR3 is made up of 13 amino acids.

This clone was picked up one time. The chain has TRBV7-2 and TRBJ2-1; D is undetermined. The CDR3 length is 13 residues. Germline-derived CDR1 and CDR2 are SGHTA and FQGNSA. Between the trimmed V and J ends, which lost 5 bases and 6 bases, there was a span of 11 bases. The CDR3: CASSLDLLNEQFF. The CDR3 nucleotides are TGTGCCAGCAGCCTAGACTTGCTCAATGAGCAGTTCTTC.

The chain couples TRBV20-1 to TRBJ1-6; the D gene is possibly TRBD1 (6 bases). Per germline, CDR1 DFQATT and CDR2 SNEGSKA (reference sequence). This CDR3 spans 14 amino acids. Trimming left V 3 bases short and J 6 bases short, with 12 bases between. The CDR3 reads CSASVGRGNSPLHF. The CDR3 region has the DNA TGCAGTGCTAGTGTGGGCAGGGGTAATTCACCCCTCCACTTT.

The V call is TRBV6-5, the J call TRBJ1-6, with 7 bases fitting TRBD1. The CDR3 runs to 14 residues. Germline V gene sequence: CDR1 MNHEY, CDR2 SVGAGI. Trimming removed 6 bases from V and 8 bases from J; junction bases left unmatched: 7. The CDR3, as DNA: TGTGCCAGCAGCCGAATTCAGGGGGATTCACCCCTCCACTTT. Encoded protein: CASSRIQGDSPLHF.

The chain uses TRBV2 and TRBJ2-7, with TRBD2 matching 9 bases. Germline assignment: CDR1 SNHLY and CDR2 FYNNEI. The V and J ends lost 1 base and 4 bases, in that order; junction bases with no gene match: 5. The CDR3 runs to 15 residues. The CDR3 here is CASSEVGGGVYEQYF. The CDR3 DNA sequence: TGTGCCAGCAGTGAAGTGGGCGGGGGGGTTTACGAGCAGTACTTC.

The rearrangement uses TRBV30 and TRBJ1-5; no clear D gene. CDR1 GTSNPN and CDR2 SVGIG come from the germline V gene (reference sequence). The V end was cut by 3 bases, the J end by 6 bases, with 18 bases between. The CDR3 consists of 15 residues. The CDR3 loop reads CAWSPEGTATQPQHF. As DNA, the CDR3 is TGTGCCTGGAGCCCGGAGGGAACAGCGACTCAGCCCCAGCATTTT.

The rearrangement uses TRBV6-6 and TRBJ2-7, with 10 nucleotides matching TRBD1. Per the germline V gene, CDR1 is MNHNY and CDR2 is SVGAGI (reference sequence). V dropped 6 bases and J dropped 6; count of bases not matched to a gene: 8. The CDR3 runs to 14 residues. The CDR3 region is CASRGTGDRGEQYF. CDR3 DNA sequence: TGTGCCAGCAGAGGGACGGGGGACAGGGGCGAGCAGTACTTC.

This clone was counted between two and nine times. CDR3 sequence reads: CAAQRGSNQPQHF. The CDR3 DNA sequence: TGTGCCGCACAACGGGGGTCCAATCAGCCCCAGCATTTT. The V call is TRBV6-5, the J call TRBJ1-5; a weak D match, TRBD1 (5 bases). V was pared by 11 bases and J by 3 bases, with 14 bases between. Looked up from germline, CDR1 is MNHEY and CDR2 is SVGAGI. The length of the CDR3 is 13 residues.

The gene calls are TRBV29-1 and TRBJ1-2; D call uncertain. With 6 bases removed from V and 7 bases from J, the gap between germline ends came to 18 bases. CDR3 size: 13 residues. Germline CDR1 reads SQVTM; CDR2 reads ANQGSEA. The CDR3 sequence is CSVPTGGWGGYTF. In nucleotides, the CDR3 is TGCAGCGTCCCAACCGGCGGGTGGGGTGGCTACACCTTC.

The chain joins TRBV27 to TRBJ2-2; 11 bases agree with TRBD2. The V gene's germline CDR1 is MNHEY and CDR2 SMNVEV (reference sequence). The CDR3 loop spans 21 amino acids. The trim removed 2 bases at V and 3 bases at J, leaving 17 bases unmatched. The CDR3 nucleotides are TGTGCCAGCAGTTTAATATGGCGGTGGTCTAGCGGGGGGCCGGACACCGGGGAGCTGTTTTTT. Amino acid sequence: CASSLIWRWSSGGPDTGELFF.

The chain joins TRBV7-8 to TRBJ2-7; the D is unclear. Germline-derived CDR1 and CDR2 are SGHVS and FQNEAQ. V was clipped by 3 bases and J by 3 bases, with 12 bases between them. This CDR3 has 14 residues. CDR3 bases: TGTGCCAGCAGCTTCGAATACAGAGACTACGAGCAGTACTTC. Its translation is CASSFEYRDYEQYF.

The rearrangement joins TRBV6-6 to TRBJ1-1; D gene uncertain. Trimming took 5 bases from V and 1 from J, leaving 20 bases between them. This CDR3 region has 17 residues. Germline CDR1 MNHNY, CDR2 SVGAGI (reference sequence). This CDR3 is CASSPAGYGIRNTEAFF. CDR3 coding DNA: TGTGCCAGCAGTCCGGCGGGCTATGGGATAAGGAACACTGAAGCTTTCTTT.

This clone was seen a few times. V is TRBV6-5 and J is TRBJ1-4; 7 nucleotides match TRBD1. With V trimmed by 6 bases and J by 5 bases, 6 bases remained unmatched. The CDR3 loop spans 14 amino acids. Germline values: CDR1 MNHEY, CDR2 SVGAGI. DNA of the CDR3: TGTGCCAGCAGAAGGACAGGCCCCAATGAAAAACTGTTTTTT. Amino acids: CASRRTGPNEKLFF.

The rearrangement links TRBV18 to TRBJ2-3; the D gene is possibly TRBD2 (6 bases). Trimming pared 2 bases from V and 6 bases from J, leaving 18 bases between. The CDR3 sequence is 16 residues long. Germline V gene lookup returns CDR1 KGHSH and CDR2 LQKENI. CDR3 protein: CASSPATYGGADTQYF. Written as DNA, the CDR3 is TGTGCCAGCTCACCAGCGACGTACGGGGGAGCGGATACGCAGTATTTT.

J is TRBJ2-2 and V is TRBV5-4, with D possibly being TRBD2 (7 bases). The germline V gene has CDR1 SGHNT and CDR2 YYREEE (reference sequence). Trimming left V 1 base short and J 6 bases short, with 16 bases between. This CDR3 contains 16 residues. The CDR3 nucleotides are TGTGCCAGCAGCTTGCGAGGAGGGGGGGCGTCCGGGGAGCTGTTTTTT. Translation gives CASSLRGGGASGELFF. The full variable domain, completed using reference TRBV5-4 and TRBJ2-2, is ETGVTQSPTHLIKTRGQQVTLRCSSQSGHNTVSWYQQALGQGPQFIFQYYREEENGRGNFPPRFSGLQFPNYSSELNVNALELDDSALYLCASSLRGGGASGELFFGEGSRLTVL.